These 18 T cell receptor beta chains were all obtained from the same sample, sequenced in a study of T cells in Graves' hyperthyroidism and ophthalmopathy. Using RNA transcripts as the source, TCR beta CDR3 regions were amplified. TCR CDR3 underwent first-round RT-PCR with the HTBI primer set. TCRdb processed the multiplex PCR reads anew with MiXCR; each CDR3 protein has one entry. Among 530,000 or so distinct CDR3 sequences listed, around 45% were seen once. Sequencing was done on a sample of peripheral blood or thyroid tissue (not recorded which). Source of these receptors: a woman younger than 30 with Graves' hyperthyroidism.

This clonotype was counted at least ten times. The chain links TRBV12-5 to TRBJ2-5; D not certain. Trimming pared 7 bases from V and 5 bases from J, leaving 14 bases between. This CDR3 has 13 residues. Germline V gene lookup returns CDR1 LGHNT and CDR2 FRNRAP. The CDR3 DNA sequence: TGTGCTAGTGTCAGAGAGAAGGTGGAGACCCAGTACTTC. Translated, it gives CASVREKVETQYF. The whole variable domain, filled in from reference TRBV12-5 and TRBJ2-5, reads DARVTQTPRHKVTEMGQEVTMRCQPILGHNTVFWYRQTMMQGLELLAYFRNRAPLDDSGMPKDRFSAEMPDATLATLKIQPSEPRDSAVYFCASVREKVETQYFGPGTRLLVL.

CDR3 in amino acids: CSVDGLVASPYNEQFF. CDR3 sequence (DNA): TGCAGCGTTGATGGGTTGGTCGCTTCTCCCTACAATGAGCAGTTCTTC. The genes are TRBV29-1 and TRBJ2-1; D is unclear. V lost 3 bases and J lost 2, with 17 bases in between. The germline V gene has CDR1 SQVTM and CDR2 ANQGSEA. The CDR3 has 16 residues.

This clonotype was seen ten or more times. J is TRBJ1-5 and V is TRBV19; possible D gene TRBD1, 5 bases. CDR1 and CDR2 (germline): LNHDA, SQIVND (reference sequence). The CDR3 contains 16 residues. The V end was cut by 5 bases, the J end by 0 bases, with 14 bases between. CDR3 amino acids: CASSPAGQYSNQPQHF. In nucleotides, the CDR3 is TGTGCCAGTAGTCCGGCGGGGCAGTATAGCAATCAGCCCCAGCATTTT.

This sequence joins TRBV7-6 and TRBJ2-1, with D perhaps TRBD1 (5 bases). CDR1 is SGHVS, CDR2 FNYEAQ, per germline. The CDR3 has 17 residues. The V gene lost 5 bases and the J gene lost 3 bases, with 20 bases spanning the gap. CDR3: CASSGRQPATSYNEQFF. CDR3 DNA: TGTGCCAGCAGCGGACGACAGCCAGCAACAAGCTACAATGAGCAGTTCTTC.

The chain combines TRBV29-1 with TRBJ1-4; D is undetermined. Germline CDR1 is SQVTM and CDR2 is ANQGSEA. The CDR3 totals 12 residues. V lost 0 bases and J 11 bases, leaving 10 bases between the germline ends. DNA for the CDR3: TGCAGCGTTGAAGAAACAGCTGAGAAACTGTTTTTT. Its translation is CSVEETAEKLFF.

To note about this clonotype: This may be a read error, as it is one base from a much larger clone. The CDR3 is CASSEFGPEYNEKLIF. CDR3 DNA sequence: TGTGCCAGCAGTGAATTCGGTCCAGAATATAATGAAAAACTGATTTTT. The chain recombines TRBV2 with TRBJ1-4; the D is unclear. The CDR3 sequence is 16 residues long. Germline V CDR1 and CDR2: SNHLY, FYNNEI.

CDR3 bases: TGTGCCAGCAGCCAAGGTGCGGGACAGGGGCCTCAGCCCCAGCATTTT. It encodes CASSQGAGQGPQPQHF. This chain connects TRBV4-2 to TRBJ1-5; TRBD1 matches 10 bases. Germline CDR1 is LGHNA and CDR2 is YNFKEQ. CDR3 length: 16 amino acids. The trim removed 1 base at V and 6 bases at J, leaving 6 bases unmatched.

This clonotype was observed at least ten times. This chain links TRBV12-5 with TRBJ2-2; D is uncertain. The CDR3 consists of 15 residues. Germline V lookup: CDR1 LGHNT, CDR2 FRNRAP. The germline V and J ends were trimmed by 5 bases and 6 bases, with 16 bases remaining between them. The DNA of the CDR3 is TGTGCTAGTGGTCTCGGCCCGCCGAATGCCGGGGAGCTGTTTTTT. Encoded protein: CASGLGPPNAGELFF.

V usage is TRBV6-1 and J usage is TRBJ1-5, with 7 nucleotides matching TRBD1. The germline V gene encodes CDR1 MNHNS and CDR2 SASEGT. The trim removed 5 bases at V and 2 bases at J, leaving 6 bases unmatched. The CDR3 has 15 amino acids. The CDR3 region has the DNA TGTGCCAGCAGTCGGGGACAGATGCGCAATCAGCCCCAGCATTTT. As protein: CASSRGQMRNQPQHF.

This clonotype was counted many times. The rearrangement uses TRBV12-5 and TRBJ1-1; a weak D match, TRBD1 (5 bases). The CDR3 consists of 13 residues. The V gene's germline CDR1 is LGHNT and CDR2 FRNRAP. Trimming removed 4 bases from V and 4 bases from J, with 10 bases in between. The CDR3 bases are TGTGCTAGTGGTTATGGGGGTCGCACTGAAGCTTTCTTT. The encoded protein is CASGYGGRTEAFF.

The rearrangement links TRBV7-6 to TRBJ2-5; 7 bases align to TRBD2. V lost 5 bases to trimming and J lost 10 bases; unmatched junction nucleotides: 10. The CDR3 loop spans 13 amino acids. Germline V CDR1 and CDR2: SGHVS, FNYEAQ. This chain's CDR3 is CASSLQTGEGQYF. CDR3 DNA: TGTGCCAGCAGCCTTCAGACCGGGGAGGGCCAGTACTTC.

There are many counts of this clonotype. This chain connects TRBV6-6 to TRBJ1-6; a possible D gene is TRBD1 (6 bases). Trimming left V 4 bases short and J 10 bases short, with 14 bases between. Germline lookup yields CDR1 MNHNY and CDR2 SVGAGI (reference sequence). The CDR3 loop spans 14 amino acids. The CDR3 loop is CASSSTGSGSPLHF. The CDR3 DNA reads as TGTGCCAGCAGTTCAACAGGGAGTGGATCACCCCTCCACTTT.

J is TRBJ2-7 and V is TRBV20-1, with D perhaps TRBD2 (6 bases). The CDR3 has 17 residues. Germline V lookup: CDR1 DFQATT, CDR2 SNEGSKA (reference sequence). Trimming stripped 5 bases from V and 0 bases from J, with 23 bases between. The chain's CDR3 is CSALRGSSVGSSYEQYF. In DNA form, the CDR3 reads TGCAGTGCTTTAAGGGGATCTAGCGTGGGGAGCTCCTACGAGCAGTACTTC.

This clonotype was recorded at least ten times. The CDR3 bases are TGTGCCACCACAGAGGTCAGCAATCAGCCCCAGCATTTT. Amino acid sequence: CATTEVSNQPQHF. This chain uses TRBV10-3 with TRBJ1-5; no clear D gene. V was shortened by 10 bases and J by 1 base, with 11 bases between the two germline ends. The CDR3 runs 13 residues. Germline V gene data show CDR1 as ENHRY and CDR2 as SYGVKD.

This chain joins TRBV25-1 and TRBJ1-4; the match to TRBD1 covers 8 bases. CDR1 is MGHDK and CDR2 is SYGVNS in the germline V gene. The V segment lost 4 bases and the J segment 5 bases; nucleotides outside the gene matches: 9. The CDR3 length is 16 residues. The CDR3 region is CASSVRWGQVNEKLFF. CDR3 in DNA: TGTGCCAGCAGTGTTCGCTGGGGACAGGTCAATGAAAAACTGTTTTTT. Variable domain in full (rest from reference TRBV25-1 and TRBJ1-4): EADIYQTPRYLVIGTGKKITLECSQTMGHDKMYWYQQDPGMELHLIHYSYGVNSTEKGDLSSESTVSRIRTEHFPLTLESARPSHTSQYLCASSVRWGQVNEKLFFGSGTQLSVL.

This clonotype was found many times. The chain is built from TRBV11-2 and TRBJ2-5, with 7 bases aligning to TRBD2. CDR1 SGHAT and CDR2 FQNNGV come from the germline V gene. The CDR3 covers 16 residues. Germline trimming cut 6 bases from V and 1 base from J; bases unmatched to any gene: 11. CDR3: CASRAPGLGLQETQYF. The CDR3 coding sequence is TGTGCCAGCAGGGCCCCCGGACTAGGGCTCCAAGAGACCCAGTACTTC. Full variable domain (outside the CDR3, taken from reference TRBV11-2 and TRBJ2-5): EAGVAQSPRYKIIEKRQSVAFWCNPISGHATLYWYQQILGQGPKLLIQFQNNGVVDDSQLPKDRFSAERLKGVDSTLKIQPAKLEDSAVYLCASRAPGLGLQETQYFGPGTRLLVL.

Remarks on this clonotype: Germline is not matched at one junction end, which may reflect a read error. The chain employs TRBV7-9 and TRBJ2-7; 10 bases are a match to TRBD2. CDR1 SEHNR and CDR2 FQNEAQ come from the germline V gene (reference sequence). This CDR3 is 13 amino acids long. The CDR3 loop is CASSTFQTSGQYF. DNA for the CDR3: TGTGCCAGCAGCACATTCCAGACTAGCGGGCAGTACTTT.

This clonotype was recorded many times. The chain uses TRBV7-2 and TRBJ1-1; no clear D. From germline, CDR1 is SGHTA and CDR2 FQGNSA. The length of the CDR3 is 13 residues. With 6 bases removed from V and 6 bases from J, the gap between germline ends came to 14 bases. In DNA form, the CDR3 reads TGTGCCAGCAGTATTACAAGCTTCGCTGAAGCTTTCTTT. This encodes CASSITSFAEAFF.